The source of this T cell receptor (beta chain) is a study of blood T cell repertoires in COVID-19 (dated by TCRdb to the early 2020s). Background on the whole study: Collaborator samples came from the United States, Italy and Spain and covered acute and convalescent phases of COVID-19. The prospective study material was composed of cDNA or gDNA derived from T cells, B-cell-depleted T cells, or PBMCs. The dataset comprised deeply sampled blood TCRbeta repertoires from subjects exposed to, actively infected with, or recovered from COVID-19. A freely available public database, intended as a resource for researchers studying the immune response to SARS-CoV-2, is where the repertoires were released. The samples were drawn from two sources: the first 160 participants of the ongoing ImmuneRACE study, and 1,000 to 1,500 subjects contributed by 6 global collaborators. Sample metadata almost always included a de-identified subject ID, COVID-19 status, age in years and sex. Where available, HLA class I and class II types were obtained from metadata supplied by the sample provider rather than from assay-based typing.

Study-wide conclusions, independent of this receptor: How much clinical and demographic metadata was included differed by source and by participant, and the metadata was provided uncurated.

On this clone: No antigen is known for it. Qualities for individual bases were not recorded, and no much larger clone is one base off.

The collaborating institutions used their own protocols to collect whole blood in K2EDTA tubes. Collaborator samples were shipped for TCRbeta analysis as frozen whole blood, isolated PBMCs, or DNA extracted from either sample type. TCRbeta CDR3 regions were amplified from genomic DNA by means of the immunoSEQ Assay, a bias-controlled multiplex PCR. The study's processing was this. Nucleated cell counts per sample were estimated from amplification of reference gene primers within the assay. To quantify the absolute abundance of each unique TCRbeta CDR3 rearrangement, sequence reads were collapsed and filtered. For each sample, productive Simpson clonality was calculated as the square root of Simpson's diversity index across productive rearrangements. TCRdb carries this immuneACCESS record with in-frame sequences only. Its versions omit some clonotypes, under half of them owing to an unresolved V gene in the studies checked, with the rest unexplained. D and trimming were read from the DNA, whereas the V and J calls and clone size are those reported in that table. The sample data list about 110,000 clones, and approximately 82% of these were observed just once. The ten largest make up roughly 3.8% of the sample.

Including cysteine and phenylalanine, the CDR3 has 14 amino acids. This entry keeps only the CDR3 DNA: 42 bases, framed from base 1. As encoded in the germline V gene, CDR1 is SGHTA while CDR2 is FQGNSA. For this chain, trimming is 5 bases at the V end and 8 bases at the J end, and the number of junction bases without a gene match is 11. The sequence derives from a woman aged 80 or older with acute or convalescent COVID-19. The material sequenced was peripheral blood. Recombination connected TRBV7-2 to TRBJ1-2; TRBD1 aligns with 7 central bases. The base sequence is TGTGCCAGCAGCCAAGCTCCTAGGGGGCAAGGCTACACCTTC. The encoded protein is CASSQAPRGQGYTF.